A single sample gave rise to the 15 T cell receptor beta chains below, sequenced in a study of shared clonotypes between healthy human individuals (dated by TCRdb to the early 2020s). The library relied on the immunoSEQ multiplex PCR assay. Held by TCRdb, this immuneACCESS table contains in-frame sequences only and omits some clones. Under half of the omission traces to an unresolved V gene where checked; the cause of the rest is unknown. The sample data list 600,000 to 750,000 clones, and roughly 72% of these were observed just once. Over 1.5% of the sample is taken by the ten largest. The specimen was memory CD4+ T cells sorted from blood. In the paper's terms, the cell subset or site label means: CD45RA-negative fraction. These receptors were taken from a woman aged 25 to 39 in good health.

The chain uses TRBV6-6 and TRBJ2-3, with TRBD2 matching 10 bases. The CDR3 extends over 14 amino acids. Germline V CDR1 and CDR2: MNHNY, SVGAGI (reference sequence). Germline trimming cut 6 bases from V and 4 bases from J; bases unmatched to any gene: 4. In DNA, the CDR3 is TGTGCCAGCAGCACCGGACTAGCGGCAGATACGCAGTATTTT. Protein sequence: CASSTGLAADTQYF.

The rearrangement links TRBV27 to TRBJ2-3; D ambiguous. Trimming removed 3 bases from V and 4 bases from J, with 14 bases in between. The CDR3 has 15 amino acids. CDR1 is MNHEY and CDR2 is SMNVEV in the germline V gene (reference sequence). CDR3: CASSLLQSLADTQYF. The CDR3 bases are TGTGCCAGCAGTTTGCTACAGTCCCTGGCAGATACGCAGTATTTT.

The genes are TRBV27 and TRBJ2-2; D not resolved. V was shortened by 0 bases and J by 8 bases, with 4 bases between the two germline ends. The germline V gene encodes CDR1 MNHEY and CDR2 SMNVEV (reference sequence). This CDR3 is built from 12 residues. The DNA for the CDR3 is TGTGCCAGCAGTTTATCCCAAGGGGAGCTGTTTTTT. Translation gives CASSLSQGELFF.

The CDR3 sequence is CASRTQENTGELFF. In nucleotides, the CDR3 is TGTGCCAGCAGAACACAGGAGAACACCGGGGAGCTGTTTTTT. V and J are TRBV6-1 and TRBJ2-2; a possible D gene is TRBD1 (5 bases). The germline gives CDR1 MNHNS, CDR2 SASEGT. V gave up 6 bases and J gave up 1 base, with 9 bases separating them. The CDR3 is made up of 14 amino acids.

For the CDR3, the DNA is TGTGCCAGCAGTTACTTGCAAAATGAAAAACTGTTTTTT. Amino acids: CASSYLQNEKLFF. The V call is TRBV6-4, the J call TRBJ1-4; D is ambiguous. Germline V CDR1 and CDR2: MRHNA, SNTAGT. The CDR3 extends over 13 amino acids. V lost 5 bases and J 5 bases, leaving 9 bases between the germline ends.

The V and J genes are TRBV9 and TRBJ2-1, with 8 nucleotides matching TRBD2. The CDR3 contains 17 residues. The germline V gene has CDR1 SGDLS and CDR2 YYNGEE. With 0 bases clipped from V and 2 bases from J, the junction kept 7 bases outside the gene matches. The CDR3 DNA is TGTGCCAGCAGCGTAGGAGTTAGCGGGACCCCCTACAATGAGCAGTTCTTC. This encodes CASSVGVSGTPYNEQFF.

This clone was seen only a few times. The CDR3 spells CSVERGNTEAFF. Written as DNA, the CDR3 is TGCAGCGTTGAACGGGGGAACACTGAAGCTTTCTTT. This chain joins TRBV29-1 and TRBJ1-1; D unclear. This CDR3 has 12 amino acids. Trimming left V 2 bases short and J 1 base short, with 5 bases between. Germline V gene lookup returns CDR1 SQVTM and CDR2 ANQGSEA.

Ten or more counts support this clone. V is TRBV7-9 and J is TRBJ2-6; a possible D gene is TRBD1 (5 bases). The V end lost 7 bases, the J end lost 0 bases, and 22 bases lay between the germline ends. Germline V gene sequence: CDR1 SEHNR, CDR2 FQNEAQ (reference sequence). CDR3 length: 19 amino acids. The CDR3 nucleotides read TGTGCCAGCACCGGACCACTGGGGCTCAGGGACTCTGGGGCCAACGTCCTGACTTTC. Amino acids: CASTGPLGLRDSGANVLTF.

This clone was picked up a small number of times. This chain links TRBV19 with TRBJ1-2, with D perhaps matching TRBD1 (5 bases). The V end lost 4 bases, the J end lost 7 bases, and 19 bases lay between the germline ends. In germline, CDR1 is LNHDA, CDR2 SQIVND (reference sequence). There are 15 residues in the CDR3. The CDR3 region is CASSTHSSRGRGYTF. The CDR3 DNA is TGTGCCAGTAGTACCCACTCTTCGAGGGGCCGTGGCTACACCTTC.

The chain carries TRBV7-9 and TRBJ2-1; 7 nucleotides agree with TRBD2. The germline CDR1 and CDR2 sequences are SEHNR and FQNEAQ (reference sequence). The CDR3 extends over 17 amino acids. Germline trimming cut 0 bases from V and 0 bases from J; bases unmatched to any gene: 5. The CDR3: CASSLAFQRGSYNEQFF. In DNA form, the CDR3 reads TGTGCCAGCAGCTTAGCGTTTCAGCGGGGCTCCTACAATGAGCAGTTCTTC.

The chain recombines TRBV27 with TRBJ2-1; D possibly corresponds to TRBD2 (5 bases). V was clipped by 2 bases and J by 5 bases, with 13 bases between them. The CDR3 has 15 amino acids. The germline CDR1 and CDR2 sequences are MNHEY and SMNVEV (reference sequence). The CDR3 DNA follows: TGTGCCAGCAGTTTAACCGGCGGGTCCCACAATGAGCAGTTCTTC. Amino acids: CASSLTGGSHNEQFF.

The chain is built from TRBV5-4 and TRBJ2-2, with 8 bases lining up with TRBD1. The ends lost 5 bases at V and 4 bases at J; junction bases unmatched: 7. CDR1 is SGHNT, CDR2 YYREEE, per germline (reference sequence). The CDR3 is 15 amino acids. CDR3 DNA sequence: TGTGCCAGCAGTGGCAGGACAGGGCGCACCGGGGAGCTGTTTTTT. Its protein product is CASSGRTGRTGELFF.

V and J are TRBV16 and TRBJ2-6; maybe TRBD2 (6 bases). Trimming removed 4 bases from V and 1 base from J, with 11 bases in between. The germline V gene encodes CDR1 KGHSY and CDR2 FQNENV. This CDR3 is 16 amino acids long. The CDR3 reads CASSLSGVSGANVLTF. The CDR3 region has the DNA TGTGCCAGCAGCCTTTCGGGGGTTTCTGGGGCCAACGTCCTGACTTTC.

On this clone itself: Other DNA sequences in the same sample also yield this CDR3. This chain links TRBV29-1 with TRBJ2-3, with 9 bases lining up with TRBD2. CDR1 is SQVTM and CDR2 is ANQGSEA in the germline V gene. After removal of 3 bases from V and 2 bases from J, the junction contained 3 bases not matched to a gene. The CDR3 totals 14 residues. CDR3 nucleotide sequence: TGCAGCGTTGAGCCTAGCGGGACCACAGATACGCAGTATTTT. As protein: CSVEPSGTTDTQYF.

This clone was recorded at least ten times. V and J are TRBV15 and TRBJ2-6; the match to TRBD1 covers 8 bases. The CDR3 runs 19 residues. CDR1 LNHNV and CDR2 YYDKDF come from the germline V gene (reference sequence). V was clipped by 2 bases and J by 0 bases; unmatched bases: 9. The CDR3 DNA reads as TGTGCCACCAGCAGACTACGGACAGGGTTCCACTCTGGGGCCAACGTCCTGACTTTC. As protein: CATSRLRTGFHSGANVLTF.